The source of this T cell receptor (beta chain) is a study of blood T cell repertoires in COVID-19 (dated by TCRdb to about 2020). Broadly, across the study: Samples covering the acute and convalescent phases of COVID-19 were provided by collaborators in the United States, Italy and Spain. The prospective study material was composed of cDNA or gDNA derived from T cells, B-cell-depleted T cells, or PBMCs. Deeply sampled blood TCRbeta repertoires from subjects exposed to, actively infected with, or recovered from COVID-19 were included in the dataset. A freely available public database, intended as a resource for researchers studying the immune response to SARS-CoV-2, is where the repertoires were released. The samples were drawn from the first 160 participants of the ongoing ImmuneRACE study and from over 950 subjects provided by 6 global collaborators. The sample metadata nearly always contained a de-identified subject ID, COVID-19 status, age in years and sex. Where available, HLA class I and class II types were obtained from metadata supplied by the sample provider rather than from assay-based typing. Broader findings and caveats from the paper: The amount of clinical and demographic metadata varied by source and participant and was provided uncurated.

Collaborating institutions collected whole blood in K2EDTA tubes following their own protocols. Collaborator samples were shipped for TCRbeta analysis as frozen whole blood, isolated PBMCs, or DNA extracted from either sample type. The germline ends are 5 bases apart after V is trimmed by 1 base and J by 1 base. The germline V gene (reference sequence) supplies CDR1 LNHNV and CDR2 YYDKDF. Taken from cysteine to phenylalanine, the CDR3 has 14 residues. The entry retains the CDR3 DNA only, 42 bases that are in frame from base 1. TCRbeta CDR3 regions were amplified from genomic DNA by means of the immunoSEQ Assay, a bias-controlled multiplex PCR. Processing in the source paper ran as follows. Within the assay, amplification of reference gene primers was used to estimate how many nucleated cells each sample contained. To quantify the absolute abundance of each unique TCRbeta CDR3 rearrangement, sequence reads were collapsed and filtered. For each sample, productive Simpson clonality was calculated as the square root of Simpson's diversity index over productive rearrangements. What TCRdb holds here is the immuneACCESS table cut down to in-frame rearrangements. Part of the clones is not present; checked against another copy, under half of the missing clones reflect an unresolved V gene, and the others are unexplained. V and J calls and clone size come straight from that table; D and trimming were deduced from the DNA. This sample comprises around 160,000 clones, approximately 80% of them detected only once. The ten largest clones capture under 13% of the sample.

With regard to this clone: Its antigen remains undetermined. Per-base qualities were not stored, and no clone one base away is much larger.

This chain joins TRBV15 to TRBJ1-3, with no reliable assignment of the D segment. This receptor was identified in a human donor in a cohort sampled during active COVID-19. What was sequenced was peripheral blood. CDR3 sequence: CATSRGASGNTIYF. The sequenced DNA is TGTGCCACCAGCAGAGGGGCGTCTGGAAACACCATATATTTT.